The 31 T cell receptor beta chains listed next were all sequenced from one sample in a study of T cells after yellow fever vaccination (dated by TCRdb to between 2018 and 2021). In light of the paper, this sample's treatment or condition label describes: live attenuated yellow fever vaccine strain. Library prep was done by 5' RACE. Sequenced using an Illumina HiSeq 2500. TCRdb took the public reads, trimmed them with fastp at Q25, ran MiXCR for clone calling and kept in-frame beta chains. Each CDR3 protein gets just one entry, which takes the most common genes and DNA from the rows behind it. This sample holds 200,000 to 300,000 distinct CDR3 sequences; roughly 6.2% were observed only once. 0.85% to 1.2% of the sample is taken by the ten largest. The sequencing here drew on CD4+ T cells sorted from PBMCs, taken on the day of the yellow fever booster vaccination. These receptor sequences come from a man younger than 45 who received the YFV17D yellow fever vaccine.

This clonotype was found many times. CDR3 sequence reads: CASSPHLRLAEFLDTQYF. The CDR3 DNA follows: TGTGCCAGCAGCCCCCACCTTCGACTAGCGGAGTTTCTAGATACGCAGTATTTT. The V gene is TRBV11-1, the J gene TRBJ2-3, with 9 bases fitting TRBD2. The trim removed 5 bases at V and 5 bases at J, leaving 17 bases unmatched. This CDR3 is built from 18 residues. From germline, CDR1 is SGHAT and CDR2 FQDESV (reference sequence).

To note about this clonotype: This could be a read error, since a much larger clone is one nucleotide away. The CDR3 spells CTTSRSFIGELFF. As DNA, the CDR3 is TGTACCACCAGCAGATCCTTTATCGGGGAGCTGTTTTTT. The chain combines TRBV15 with TRBJ2-2, with D uncertain. The CDR3 extends over 13 amino acids. Germline assignment: CDR1 LNHNV and CDR2 YYDKDF (reference sequence).

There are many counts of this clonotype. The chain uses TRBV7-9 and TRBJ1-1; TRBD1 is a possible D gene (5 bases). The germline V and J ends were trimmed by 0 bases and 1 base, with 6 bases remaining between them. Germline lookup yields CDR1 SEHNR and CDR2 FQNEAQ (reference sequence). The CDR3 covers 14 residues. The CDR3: CASSLAGGNTEAFF. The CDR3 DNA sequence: TGTGCCAGCAGCTTAGCTGGGGGGAACACTGAAGCTTTCTTT.

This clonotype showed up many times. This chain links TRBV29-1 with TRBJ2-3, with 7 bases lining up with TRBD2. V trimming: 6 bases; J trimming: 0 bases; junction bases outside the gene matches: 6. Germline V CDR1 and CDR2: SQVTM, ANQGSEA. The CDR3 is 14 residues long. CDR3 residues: CSVSGTTSTDTQYF. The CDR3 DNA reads TGCAGCGTCTCCGGGACTACTAGCACAGATACGCAGTATTTT.

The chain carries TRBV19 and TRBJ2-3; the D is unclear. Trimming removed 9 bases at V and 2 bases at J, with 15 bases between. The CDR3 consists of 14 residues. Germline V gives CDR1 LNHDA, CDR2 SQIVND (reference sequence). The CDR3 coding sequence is TGTGCCAGCCGGCAGAGGCAACACACAGATACGCAGTATTTT. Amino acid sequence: CASRQRQHTDTQYF.

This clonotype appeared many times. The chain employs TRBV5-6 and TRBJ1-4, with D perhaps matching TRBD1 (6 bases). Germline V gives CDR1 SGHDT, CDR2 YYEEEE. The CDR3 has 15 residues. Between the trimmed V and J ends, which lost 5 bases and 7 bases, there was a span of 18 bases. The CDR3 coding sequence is TGTGCCAGCAGTTCAAGACCGACAGGCGGTGAAAAACTGTTTTTT. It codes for CASSSRPTGGEKLFF.

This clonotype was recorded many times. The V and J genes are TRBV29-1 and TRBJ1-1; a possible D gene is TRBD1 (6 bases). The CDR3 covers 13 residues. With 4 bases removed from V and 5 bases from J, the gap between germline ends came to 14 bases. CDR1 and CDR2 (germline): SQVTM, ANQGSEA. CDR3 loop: CSVAEGVRTEAFF. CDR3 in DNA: TGCAGCGTTGCTGAGGGGGTGAGGACTGAAGCTTTCTTT.

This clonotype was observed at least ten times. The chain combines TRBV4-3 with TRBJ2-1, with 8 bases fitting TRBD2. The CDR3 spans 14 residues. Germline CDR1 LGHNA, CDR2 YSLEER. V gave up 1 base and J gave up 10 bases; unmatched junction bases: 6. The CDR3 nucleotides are TGCGCCAGCAGCCAAGCGCTAGCGGGCAGGGAGCAGTTCTTC. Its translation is CASSQALAGREQFF.

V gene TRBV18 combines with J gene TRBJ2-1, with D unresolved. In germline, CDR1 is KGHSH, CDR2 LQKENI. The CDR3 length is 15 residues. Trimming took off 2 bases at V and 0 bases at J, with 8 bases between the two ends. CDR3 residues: CASSPSVSSYNEQFF. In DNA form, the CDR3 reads TGTGCCAGCTCACCATCCGTGAGCTCCTACAATGAGCAGTTCTTC.

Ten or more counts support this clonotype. CDR3 in DNA: TGCAGTGCTAGGGGGAGGCTCGTGTCTTCCTACGAGCAGTACTTC. Amino acid sequence: CSARGRLVSSYEQYF. J is TRBJ2-7 and V is TRBV20-1; possibly TRBD2 for D (6 bases). The CDR3 covers 15 residues. The V end was cut by 3 bases, the J end by 1 base, with 16 bases between. Germline CDR1 reads DFQATT; CDR2 reads SNEGSKA (reference sequence).

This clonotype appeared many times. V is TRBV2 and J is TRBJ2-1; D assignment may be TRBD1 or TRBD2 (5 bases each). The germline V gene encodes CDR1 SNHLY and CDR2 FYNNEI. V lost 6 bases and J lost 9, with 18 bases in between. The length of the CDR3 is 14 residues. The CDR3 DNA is TGTGCCAGCAGAGGCAGGGAGAGACACATTGAGCAGTTCTTC. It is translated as CASRGRERHIEQFF.

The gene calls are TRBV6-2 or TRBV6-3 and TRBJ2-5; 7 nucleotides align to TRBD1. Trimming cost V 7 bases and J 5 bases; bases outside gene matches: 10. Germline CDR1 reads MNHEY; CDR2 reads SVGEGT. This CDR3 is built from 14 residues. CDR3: CASTQDQGVETQYF. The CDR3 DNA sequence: TGTGCCAGCACCCAAGACCAGGGGGTCGAGACCCAGTACTTC.

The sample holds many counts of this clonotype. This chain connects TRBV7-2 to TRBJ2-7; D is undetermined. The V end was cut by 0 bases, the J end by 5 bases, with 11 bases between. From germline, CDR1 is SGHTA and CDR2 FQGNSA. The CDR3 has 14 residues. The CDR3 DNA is TGTGCCAGCAGCTTAGCAATGGTTCGGAACGAGCAGTACTTC. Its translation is CASSLAMVRNEQYF.

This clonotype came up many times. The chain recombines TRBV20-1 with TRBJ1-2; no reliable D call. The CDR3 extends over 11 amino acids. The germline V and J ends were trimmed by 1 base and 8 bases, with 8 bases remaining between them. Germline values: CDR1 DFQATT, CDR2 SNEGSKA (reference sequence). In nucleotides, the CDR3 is TGCAGTGCTAGAGGTTCTAGAGGCTACACCTTC. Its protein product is CSARGSRGYTF.

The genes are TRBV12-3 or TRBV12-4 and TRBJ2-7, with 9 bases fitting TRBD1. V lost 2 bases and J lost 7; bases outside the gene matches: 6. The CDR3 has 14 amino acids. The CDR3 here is CASSLSGTGWEQYF. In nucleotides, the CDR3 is TGTGCCAGCAGTTTATCCGGGACAGGGTGGGAGCAGTACTTC.

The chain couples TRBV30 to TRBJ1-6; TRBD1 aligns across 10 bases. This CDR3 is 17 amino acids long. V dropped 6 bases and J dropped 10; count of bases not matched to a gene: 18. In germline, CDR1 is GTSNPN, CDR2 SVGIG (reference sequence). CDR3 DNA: TGTGCCTGCAACCGGGCCTCCGGGACAGGGGTGGGCTCACCCCTCCACTTT. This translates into CACNRASGTGVGSPLHF.

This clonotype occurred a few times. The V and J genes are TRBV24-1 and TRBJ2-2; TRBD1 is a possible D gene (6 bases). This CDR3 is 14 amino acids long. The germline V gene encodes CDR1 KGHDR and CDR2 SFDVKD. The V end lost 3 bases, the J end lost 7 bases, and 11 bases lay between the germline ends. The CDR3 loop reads CATSDNRVFGELFF. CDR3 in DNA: TGTGCCACCAGTGATAACAGGGTTTTCGGGGAGCTGTTTTTT.

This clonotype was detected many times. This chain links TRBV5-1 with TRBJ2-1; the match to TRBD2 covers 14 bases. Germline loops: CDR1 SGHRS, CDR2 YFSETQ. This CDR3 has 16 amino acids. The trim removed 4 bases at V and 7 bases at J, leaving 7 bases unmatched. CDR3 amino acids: CASSQPGLAGVNEQFF. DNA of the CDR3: TGCGCCAGCAGCCAACCGGGACTAGCGGGAGTGAATGAGCAGTTCTTC.

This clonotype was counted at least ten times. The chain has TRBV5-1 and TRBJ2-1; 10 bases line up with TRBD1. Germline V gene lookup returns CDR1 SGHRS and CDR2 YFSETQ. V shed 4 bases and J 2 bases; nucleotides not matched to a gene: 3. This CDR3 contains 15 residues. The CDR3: CASSATGGAYNEQFF. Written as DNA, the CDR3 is TGCGCCAGCAGCGCGACAGGGGGCGCCTACAATGAGCAGTTCTTC.

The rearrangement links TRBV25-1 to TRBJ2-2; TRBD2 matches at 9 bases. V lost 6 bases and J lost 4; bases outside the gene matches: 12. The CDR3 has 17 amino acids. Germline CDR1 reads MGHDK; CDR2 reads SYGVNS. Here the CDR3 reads CASRSTSGKSFTGELFF. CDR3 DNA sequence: TGTGCCAGCAGATCGACTAGCGGTAAATCGTTCACCGGGGAGCTGTTTTTT. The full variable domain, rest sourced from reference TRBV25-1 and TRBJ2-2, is EADIYQTPRYLVIGTGKKITLECSQTMGHDKMYWYQQDPGMELHLIHYSYGVNSTEKGDLSSESTVSRIRTEHFPLTLESARPSHTSQYLCASRSTSGKSFTGELFFGEGSRLTVL.

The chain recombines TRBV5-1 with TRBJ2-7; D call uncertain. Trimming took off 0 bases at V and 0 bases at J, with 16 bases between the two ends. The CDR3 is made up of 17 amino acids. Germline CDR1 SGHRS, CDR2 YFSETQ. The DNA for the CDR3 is TGCGCCAGCAGCTTGGTTCGGTCCCTCTCGAGCTCCTACGAGCAGTACTTC. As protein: CASSLVRSLSSSYEQYF.

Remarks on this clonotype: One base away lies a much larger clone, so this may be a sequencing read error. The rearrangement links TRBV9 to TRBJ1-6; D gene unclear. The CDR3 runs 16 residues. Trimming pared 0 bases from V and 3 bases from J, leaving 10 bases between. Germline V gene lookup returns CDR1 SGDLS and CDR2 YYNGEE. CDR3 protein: CASSVEAENYNSPLHF. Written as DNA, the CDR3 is TGTGCCAGCAGCGTAGAAGCGGAGAACTATAATTCACCCCTCCACTTT.

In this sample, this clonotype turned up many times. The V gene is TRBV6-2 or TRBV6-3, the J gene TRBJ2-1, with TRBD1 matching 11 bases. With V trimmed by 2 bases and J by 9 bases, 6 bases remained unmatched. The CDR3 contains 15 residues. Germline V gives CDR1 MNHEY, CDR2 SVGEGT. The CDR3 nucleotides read TGTGCCAGCAGTTACGTCGGGACAGGGGGAGGTGAGCAGTTCTTC. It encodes CASSYVGTGGGEQFF.

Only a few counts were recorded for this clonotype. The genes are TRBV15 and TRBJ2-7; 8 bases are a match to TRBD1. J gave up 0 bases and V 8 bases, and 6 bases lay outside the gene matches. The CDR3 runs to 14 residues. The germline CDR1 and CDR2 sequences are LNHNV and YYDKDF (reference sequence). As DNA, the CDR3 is TGTGCCACCGCGCGACAGGGGAGCTCCTACGAGCAGTACTTC. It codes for CATARQGSSYEQYF. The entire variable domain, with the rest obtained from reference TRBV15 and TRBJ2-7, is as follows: DAMVIQNPRYQVTQFGKPVTLSCSQTLNHNVMYWYQQKSSQAPKLLFHYYDKDFNNEADTPDNFQSRRPNTSFCFLDIRSPGLGDTAMYLCATARQGSSYEQYFGPGTRLTVT.

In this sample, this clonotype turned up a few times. The CDR3 nucleotides read TGTGCCAGCAGCGACGGGACTAGCGGTACAACGCAGCAGTTCTTC. Protein sequence: CASSDGTSGTTQQFF. The V gene is TRBV7-2, the J gene TRBJ2-1, with TRBD2 identical over 11 bases. The germline V gene encodes CDR1 SGHTA and CDR2 FQGNSA. V gave up 5 bases and J gave up 11 bases; unmatched junction bases: 11. This CDR3 region has 15 residues.

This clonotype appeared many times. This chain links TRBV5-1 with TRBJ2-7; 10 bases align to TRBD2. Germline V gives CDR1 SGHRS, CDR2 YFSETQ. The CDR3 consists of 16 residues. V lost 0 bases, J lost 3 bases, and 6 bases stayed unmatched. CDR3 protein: CASSLGGLAGDYEQYF. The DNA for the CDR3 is TGCGCCAGCAGCTTGGGTGGGCTAGCGGGAGACTACGAGCAGTACTTC.

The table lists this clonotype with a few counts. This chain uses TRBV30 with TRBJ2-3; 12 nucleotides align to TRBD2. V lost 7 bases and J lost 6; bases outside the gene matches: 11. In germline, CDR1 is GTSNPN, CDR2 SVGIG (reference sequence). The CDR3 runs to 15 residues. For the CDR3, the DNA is TGTGCCTCCCTTCGACTAGCGGGAGTTCCGGATACGCAGTATTTT. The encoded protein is CASLRLAGVPDTQYF.

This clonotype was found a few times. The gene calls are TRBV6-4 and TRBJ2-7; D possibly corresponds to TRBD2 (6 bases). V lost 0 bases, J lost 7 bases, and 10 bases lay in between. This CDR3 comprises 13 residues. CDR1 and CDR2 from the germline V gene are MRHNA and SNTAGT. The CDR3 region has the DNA TGTGCCAGCAGTGACTCGTCCCGGGGGGAGCAGTACTTC. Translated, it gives CASSDSSRGEQYF.

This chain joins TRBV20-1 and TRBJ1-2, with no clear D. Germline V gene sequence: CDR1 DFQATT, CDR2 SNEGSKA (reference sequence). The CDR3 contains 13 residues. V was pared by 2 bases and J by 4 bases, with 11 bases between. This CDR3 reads CSARLDTPYGYTF. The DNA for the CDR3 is TGCAGTGCTAGACTCGACACCCCCTATGGCTACACCTTC.

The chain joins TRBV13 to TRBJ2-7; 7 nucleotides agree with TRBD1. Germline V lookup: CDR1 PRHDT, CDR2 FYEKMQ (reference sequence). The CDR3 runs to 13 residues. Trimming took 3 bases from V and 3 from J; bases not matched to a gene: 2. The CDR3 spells CASSFGQDYEQYF. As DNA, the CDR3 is TGTGCCAGCAGCTTTGGACAGGACTACGAGCAGTACTTC.

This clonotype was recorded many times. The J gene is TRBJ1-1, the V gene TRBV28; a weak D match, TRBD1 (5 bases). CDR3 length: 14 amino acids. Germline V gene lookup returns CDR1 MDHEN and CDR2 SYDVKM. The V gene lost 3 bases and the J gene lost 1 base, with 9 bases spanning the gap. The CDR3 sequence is CASSLATANTEAFF. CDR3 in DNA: TGTGCCAGCAGTTTGGCGACAGCGAACACTGAAGCTTTCTTT.